Included here is one T cell receptor (beta chain) sequence, with context. Antigen unknown. The data originate from a study of shared clonotypes between healthy human individuals. Study findings and constraints: Estimated richness was generally greater in naive than memory subsets.

The CDR3 length is 16 residues. Germline loops: CDR1 MNHNY, CDR2 SVGAGI (reference sequence). Trimming stripped 1 base from V and 4 bases from J, with 15 bases between. Assay used: immunoSEQ multiplex PCR; TCRdb lists only in-frame clones, some missing. The sample has about 1 million clones; around 76% are singletons. Free of recent acute infections or vaccinations, the donors were healthy HIV-negative adults. Those who donated, Caucasian adults without exception, all lived in Nashville, Tennessee. From CD4+ cells came CD45RA+ naive and CD45RA-negative memory subsets. The TCR originated in a man aged 18-30 years in good health. The sequencing input was memory CD4+ T cells sorted from blood. The subset here: CD45RA-negative fraction. This chain connects TRBV6-6 to TRBJ2-3; a possible D gene is TRBD2 (5 bases). For the CDR3, the DNA is TGTGCCAGCAGTTACTGGAGGACCGAGAGGGCAGATACGCAGTATTTT. Translated: CASSYWRTERADTQYF.